This T cell receptor (beta chain) was obtained from a study of shared clonotypes between healthy human individuals. This clone appeared a single time. Naivety among CD8 cells was defined by CD45RO negativity and positive CCR7 selection, thereby excluding terminally differentiated effector memory CD45RA+ cells. This table comes from immunoSEQ multiplex PCR, and its TCRdb copy is limited to in-frame clones, with some not included. The table records 1.5 million to 2.5 million clones, about 95% of them present only once. Sequencing was carried out using naive CD8+ T cells sorted from blood. The TCR comes from a man aged 18 to 30 in good health.

The CDR3 DNA reads TGTGCCAGCAGCCCCGGCGAAACACGGGGTGATGGCTACACCTTC. Protein product: CASSPGETRGDGYTF. The genes are TRBV7-9 and TRBJ1-2, with no clear D. This CDR3 region has 15 residues. Germline CDR1 is SEHNR and CDR2 is FQNEAQ (reference sequence). Trimming stripped 5 bases from V and 6 bases from J, with 19 bases between.